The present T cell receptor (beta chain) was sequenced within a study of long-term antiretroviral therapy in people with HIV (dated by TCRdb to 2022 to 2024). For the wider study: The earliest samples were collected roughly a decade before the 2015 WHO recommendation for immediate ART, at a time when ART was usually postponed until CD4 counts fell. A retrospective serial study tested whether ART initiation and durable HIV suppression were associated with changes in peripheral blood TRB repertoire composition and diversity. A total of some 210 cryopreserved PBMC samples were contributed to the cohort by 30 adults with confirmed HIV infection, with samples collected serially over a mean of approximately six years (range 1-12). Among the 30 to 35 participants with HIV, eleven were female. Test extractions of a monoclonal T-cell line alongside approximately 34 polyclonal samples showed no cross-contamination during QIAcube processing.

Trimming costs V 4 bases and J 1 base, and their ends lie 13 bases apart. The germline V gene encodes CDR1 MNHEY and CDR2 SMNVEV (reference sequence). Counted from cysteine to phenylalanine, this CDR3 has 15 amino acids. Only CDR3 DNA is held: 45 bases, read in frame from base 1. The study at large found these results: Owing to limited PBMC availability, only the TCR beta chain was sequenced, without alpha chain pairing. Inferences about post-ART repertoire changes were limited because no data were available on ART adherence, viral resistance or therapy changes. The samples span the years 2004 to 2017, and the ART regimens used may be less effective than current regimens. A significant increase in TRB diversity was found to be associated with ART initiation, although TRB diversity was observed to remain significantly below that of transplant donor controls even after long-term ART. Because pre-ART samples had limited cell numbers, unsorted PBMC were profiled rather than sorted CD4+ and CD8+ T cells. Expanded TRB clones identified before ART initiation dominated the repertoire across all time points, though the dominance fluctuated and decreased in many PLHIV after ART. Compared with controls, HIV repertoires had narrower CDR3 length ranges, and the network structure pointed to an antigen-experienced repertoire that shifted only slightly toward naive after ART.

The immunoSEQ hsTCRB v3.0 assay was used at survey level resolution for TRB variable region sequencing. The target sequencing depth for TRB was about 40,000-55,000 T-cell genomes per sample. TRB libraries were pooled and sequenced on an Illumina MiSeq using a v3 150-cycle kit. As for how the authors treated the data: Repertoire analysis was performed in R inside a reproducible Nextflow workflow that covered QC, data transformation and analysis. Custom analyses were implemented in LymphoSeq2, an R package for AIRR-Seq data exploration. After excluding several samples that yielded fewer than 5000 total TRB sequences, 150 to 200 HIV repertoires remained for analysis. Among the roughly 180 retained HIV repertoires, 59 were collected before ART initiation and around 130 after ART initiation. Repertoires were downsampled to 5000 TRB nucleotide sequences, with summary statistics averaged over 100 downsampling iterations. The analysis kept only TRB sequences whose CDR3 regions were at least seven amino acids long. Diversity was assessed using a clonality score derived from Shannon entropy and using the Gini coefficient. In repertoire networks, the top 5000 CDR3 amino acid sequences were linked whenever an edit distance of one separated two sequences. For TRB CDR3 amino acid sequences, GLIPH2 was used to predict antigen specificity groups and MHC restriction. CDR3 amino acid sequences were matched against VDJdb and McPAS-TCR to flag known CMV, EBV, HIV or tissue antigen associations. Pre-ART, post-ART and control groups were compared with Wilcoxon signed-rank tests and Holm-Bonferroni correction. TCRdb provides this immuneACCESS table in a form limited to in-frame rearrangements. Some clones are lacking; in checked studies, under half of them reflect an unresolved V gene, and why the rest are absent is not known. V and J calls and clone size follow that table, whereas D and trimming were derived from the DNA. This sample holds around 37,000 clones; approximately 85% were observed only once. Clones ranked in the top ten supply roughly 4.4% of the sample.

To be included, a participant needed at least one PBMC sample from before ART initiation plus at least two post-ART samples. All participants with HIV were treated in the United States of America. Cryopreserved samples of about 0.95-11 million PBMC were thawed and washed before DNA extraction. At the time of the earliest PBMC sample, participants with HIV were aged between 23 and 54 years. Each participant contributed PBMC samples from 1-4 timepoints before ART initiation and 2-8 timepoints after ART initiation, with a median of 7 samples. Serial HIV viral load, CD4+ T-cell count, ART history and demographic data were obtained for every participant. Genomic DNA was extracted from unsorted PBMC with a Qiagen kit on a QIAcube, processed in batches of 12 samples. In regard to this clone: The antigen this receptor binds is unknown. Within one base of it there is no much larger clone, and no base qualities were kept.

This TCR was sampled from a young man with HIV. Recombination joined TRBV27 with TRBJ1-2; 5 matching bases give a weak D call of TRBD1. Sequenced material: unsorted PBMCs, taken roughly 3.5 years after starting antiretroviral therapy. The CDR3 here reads CASSSQRGFNYGYTF. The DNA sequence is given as TGTGCCAGCAGTTCCCAAAGGGGATTTAACTATGGCTACACCTTC.